Sequencing of this TCR beta chain was carried out in a study of technical replicates of blood from a handful of donors. Clones were sequenced by immunoSEQ multiplex PCR, and TCRdb holds only the in-frame ones, with some missing. Counted here are more than 65,000 clones, nearly 98% occurring once; the ten biggest clones make up approximately 0.28%. CDR3 length equals 14 residues. Germline loops: CDR1 SGDLS, CDR2 YYNGEE. The ends were cut back, 4 bases at V and 4 bases at J, with 12 bases in the middle. What was sequenced was T cells isolated from PBMCs. The rearrangement links TRBV9 to TRBJ2-1; D is possibly TRBD2 (5 bases). This clonotype was obtained from a human donor in good health. The CDR3: CASSLSGIYNEQFF. The CDR3, as DNA: TGTGCCAGCAGCCTCTCGGGGATTTACAATGAGCAGTTCTTC. The full variable domain, in which reference TRBV9 and TRBJ2-1 provide the parts outside the CDR3, is DSGVTQTPKHLITATGQRVTLRCSPRSGDLSVYWYQQSLDQGLQFLIQYYNGEERAKGNILERFSAQQFPDLHSELNLSSLELGDSALYFCASSLSGIYNEQFFGPGTRLTVL.